This T cell receptor beta chain was captured in a study of tumor-infiltrating lymphocytes in primary liver carcinoma. Study-level background: Patients of both sexes were 30 to 69 years old. Lesions, classed as T1-T3 N0M0, spanned about 4 to 11 cm across. Regardless of tissue type, samples showed similar yields of roughly 3.5 to 7.13 million productive TCRbeta reads.

Details on this clonotype: The junction does not match germline at one end; this may be a read error.

Investigators took RNA and DNA out together from roughly 21-30 mg of unsorted bulk tissue. Patients had primary liver carcinoma treated by surgical resection. The CDR3 is 16 amino acids. The germline CDR1 and CDR2 sequences are MNHNS and SASEGT. A primer in the constant region served to generate TCR beta cDNA from roughly 520 ng of total RNA. Researchers made the TCR beta libraries by running three nested multiplex PCR rounds with slightly modified ARM-PCR. Researchers ran the first two PCR rounds for approximately 9 cycles each with TRBV1-TRBV30 forward primers and a C-beta reverse primer. In TCRdb, the multiplex PCR reads were re-called with MiXCR into one record per CDR3 protein. Among fewer than 90,000 distinct CDR3 sequences listed, 55% to 85% were seen once.

The V call is TRBV6-1, the J call TRBJ2-1, with D unclear. The sequence derives from a man aged 40-49 years with primary liver carcinoma and hepatitis B virus infection. Sequences were obtained from liver tumor tissue from sampling region 1. The subset: tumor region T1, superior pole. The CDR3 reads CVSSPIRADSHNEQFF. The CDR3 DNA is TGTGTCAGCAGTCCCATTCGGGCAGACTCACACAATGAGCAGTTCTTC.